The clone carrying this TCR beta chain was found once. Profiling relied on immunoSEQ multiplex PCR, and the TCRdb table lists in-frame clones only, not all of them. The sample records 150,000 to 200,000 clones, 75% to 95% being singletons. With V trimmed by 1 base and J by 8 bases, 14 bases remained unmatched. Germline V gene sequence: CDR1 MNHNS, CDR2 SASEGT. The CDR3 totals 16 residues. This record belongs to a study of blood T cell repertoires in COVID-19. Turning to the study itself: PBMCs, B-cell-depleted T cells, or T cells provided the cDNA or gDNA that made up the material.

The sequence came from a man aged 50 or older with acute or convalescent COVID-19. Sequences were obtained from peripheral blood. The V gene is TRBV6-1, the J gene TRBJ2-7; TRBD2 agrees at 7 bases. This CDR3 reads CASSEDGRRGGGQQYF. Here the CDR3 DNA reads TGTGCCAGCAGTGAAGATGGCAGGCGGGGCGGGGGTCAGCAGTACTTC.